Shown below are 25 T cell receptor beta chains from a single sample sequenced in a study of T cell clonality in common variable immunodeficiency. Generated by immunoSEQ multiplex PCR, the TCRdb table keeps only in-frame clones and is missing some. This record lists 75,000 to 85,000 clones, none seen once only, and the top ten clones contain 0.65% to 0.8%. The specimen was peripheral blood mononuclear cells. The source of these receptors is a person aged 18 to 75 in good health.

This clone was counted many times. The CDR3 end falls 3 residues outside the read, so it is completed with the germline J gene. V and J are TRBV7-9 and TRBJ2-4; D is ambiguous. CDR3 length: 15 amino acids. CDR1 is SEHNR and CDR2 is FQNEAQ in the germline V gene (reference sequence). Trimming took off 4 bases at V and 6 bases at J, with 16 bases between the two ends. Partial CDR3 DNA: TGTGCCAGCAGCTCCCCCCGAGTCCCGGGAAACATT. This sequence encodes CASSSPRVPGNI. The entire CDR3 sequence reads CASSSPRVPGNIQYF.

There are many counts of this clone. The read is 3 residues too short to cover the CDR3 end, so that end is filled in from the germline J gene. V is TRBV18 and J is TRBJ2-5; no clear D. CDR1 is KGHSH and CDR2 is LQKENI in the germline V gene. There are 14 residues in the CDR3. V was cut by 3 bases and J by 1 base, with 9 bases left in between. The part of the CDR3 DNA that was read is TGTGCCAGCTCACCCCCAGCGTTCCAAGAGACC. Its translation: CASSPPAFQET. Given in full, the CDR3 is CASSPPAFQETQYF. Drawing the rest from reference TRBV18 and TRBJ2-5, the complete variable domain is NAGVMQNPRHLVRRRGQEARLRCSPMKGHSHVYWYRQLPEEGLKFMVYLQKENIIDESGMPKERFSAEFPKEGPSILRIQQVVRGDSAAYFCASSPPAFQETQYFGPGTRLLVL.

This clone was recorded many times. Read sequence stops 3 residues before the CDR3 end, and the germline J gene provides the missing end. J is TRBJ2-3 and V is TRBV5-4; D uncertain. There are 15 residues in the CDR3. The V gene's germline CDR1 is SGHNT and CDR2 YYREEE (reference sequence). V was clipped by 0 bases and J by 1 base, with 9 bases between them. The CDR3: CASSLGLVGTDTQYF. Incomplete CDR3 DNA: TGTGCCAGCAGCTTGGGTCTAGTGGGCACAGATACG.

This clone was detected many times. The read falls 3 residues short of the CDR3 end, and the missing part is taken from the germline J gene. The genes are TRBV5-1 and TRBJ1-1; D not certain. V was pared by 0 bases and J by 3 bases, with 12 bases between. Germline assignment: CDR1 SGHRS and CDR2 YFSETQ. This CDR3 has 15 amino acids. The CDR3 reads CASSLDSLWDTEAFF. The covered CDR3 bases are TGCGCCAGCAGCTTGGACAGCCTTTGGGACACTGAA.

This clone was recorded many times. The CDR3 end is not reached by the read, which stops 3 residues before it; the germline J gene fills it in. The chain couples TRBV20-1 to TRBJ2-7, with 12 nucleotides matching TRBD1. Germline loops: CDR1 DFQATT, CDR2 SNEGSKA (reference sequence). This CDR3 spans 13 amino acids. The part of the CDR3 DNA that was read is TGCAGCGGTGGGACAGGGGGCAGCTACGAG. Encoded protein: CSGGTGGSYE. The CDR3 as a whole reads CSGGTGGSYEQYF.

The sample holds many counts of this clone. The CDR3 end falls 3 residues outside the read, so it is completed with the germline J gene. V is TRBV6-2 or TRBV6-3 and J is TRBJ2-2, with 9 positions matching TRBD2. Per germline, CDR1 MNHEY and CDR2 SVGEGT. The CDR3 is 15 residues long. V gave up 8 bases and J gave up 1 base; unmatched junction bases: 5. The CDR3 bases that were read are TGTGCCAGCCGAAGACTAGCGGAGAACACCGGGGAG. It specifies CASRRLAENTGE. The entire CDR3 protein reads CASRRLAENTGELFF.

In this sample, this clone turned up many times. The sequence runs out 3 residues before the end of the CDR3; the remainder is reconstructed from the germline J gene. The chain joins TRBV5-6 to TRBJ2-7; perhaps TRBD1 as D (5 bases). V was cut by 5 bases and J by 0 bases, with 9 bases left in between. Germline-derived CDR1 and CDR2 are SGHDT and YYEEEE. The CDR3 spans 13 residues. This CDR3 is CASSDSISYEQYF. The part of the CDR3 DNA that was read is TGTGCCAGCAGTGACAGCATCTCCTACGAG. Together with reference TRBV5-6 and TRBJ2-7, the CDR3 gives the full variable domain: DAGVTQSPTHLIKTRGQQVTLRCSPKSGHDTVSWYQQALGQGPQFIFQYYEEEERQRGNFPDRFSGHQFPNYSSELNVNALLLGDSALYLCASSDSISYEQYFGPGTRLTVT.

This clone was observed at least ten times. From the germline J gene comes the end of the CDR3, since the read stops 3 residues before it. This chain uses TRBV19 with TRBJ2-1; D remains unclear. CDR1 and CDR2 from the germline V gene are LNHDA and SQIVND (reference sequence). There are 13 residues in the CDR3. V was shortened by 4 bases and J by 2 bases, with 6 bases between the two germline ends. CDR3 DNA (partial): TGTGCCAGTAGTACGGTAACCTACAATGAG. Translating gives CASSTVTYNE. In full, the CDR3 reads CASSTVTYNEQFF.

Of note for this clone: The observed sequence ends 3 residues before the CDR3 terminus, with the missing tail filled in from the germline J gene. The chain joins TRBV19 to TRBJ2-2; possibly TRBD2 for D (6 bases). The V end was cut by 7 bases, the J end by 1 base, with 16 bases between. Looked up from germline, CDR1 is LNHDA and CDR2 is SQIVND (reference sequence). The CDR3 contains 16 residues. Partial CDR3 DNA: TGTGCCAGTACCCCCCGGGGGACGGTGAACACCGGGGAG. Its translation is CASTPRGTVNTGE. The whole CDR3 sequence reads CASTPRGTVNTGELFF.

Details on this clone: Coverage ceases 3 residues before the CDR3 finishes, and the germline J gene fills in the end. The chain recombines TRBV2 with TRBJ2-3; 9 bases are a match to TRBD2. Germline-derived CDR1 and CDR2 are SNHLY and FYNNEI. This CDR3 is 17 amino acids long. V was clipped by 4 bases and J by 0 bases; unmatched bases: 8. The sequenced part of the CDR3 DNA is TGTGCCAGCAGTGGGGGCCTAGCGGGACTTAGCACAGATACG. It specifies CASSGGLAGLSTDT. The entire CDR3 sequence reads CASSGGLAGLSTDTQYF.

This clone was counted between two and nine times. Coverage ceases 3 residues before the CDR3 finishes, and the germline J gene fills in the end. The chain combines TRBV5-1 with TRBJ2-2; tentatively, D is TRBD1 (6 bases). The CDR3 is 15 amino acids. The germline V gene encodes CDR1 SGHRS and CDR2 YFSETQ. The CDR3 DNA, read in part, is TGCGCCAGCAGCTTATCGGGCCAGGGGAGCGAAAAG. Translating gives CASSLSGQGSEK. In full, the CDR3 is CASSLSGQGSEKLFF.

This clone was counted ten times or more. Read data end 3 residues before the CDR3 end; the end is taken from the germline J gene. V is TRBV30 and J is TRBJ1-1; 9 bases match TRBD1. The V segment lost 1 base and the J segment 3 bases; nucleotides outside the gene matches: 3. The CDR3 has 14 amino acids. Germline CDR1 is GTSNPN and CDR2 is SVGIG (reference sequence). The CDR3 loop reads CAWSGGTGYTEAFF. CDR3 DNA (partial): TGTGCCTGGAGTGGGGGGACAGGGTACACTGAA.

This clone was seen ten or more times. The read falls 3 residues short of the CDR3 end, and the missing part is taken from the germline J gene. The chain links TRBV30 to TRBJ2-7; TRBD2 matches 11 bases. Per the germline V gene, CDR1 is GTSNPN and CDR2 is SVGIG (reference sequence). Trimming took 0 bases from V and 3 from J; bases not matched to a gene: 1. CDR3 length equals 14 residues. CDR3 residues: CAWSVTSGSYEQYF. CDR3 DNA (partial): TGTGCCTGGAGTGTTACTAGCGGGAGCTACGAG.

This clone was detected only a few times. The sequence runs out 3 residues before the end of the CDR3; the remainder is reconstructed from the germline J gene. This rearrangement joins TRBV11-1 to TRBJ2-3; a weak D match, TRBD2 (7 bases). Germline values: CDR1 SGHAT, CDR2 FQDESV (reference sequence). The length of the CDR3 is 14 residues. The CDR3 loop reads CASSLGGGSRSQYF. The part of the CDR3 DNA that was read is TGTGCCAGCAGCTTAGGGGGGGGCTCGCGGTCG.

The sample holds many counts of this clone. The read comes to an end 3 residues before the CDR3 does, leaving the germline J gene to fill in the end. The genes are TRBV18 and TRBJ1-2, with a tentative D call TRBD1 (5 bases). The CDR3 extends over 14 amino acids. Germline V gene sequence: CDR1 KGHSH, CDR2 LQKENI. Partial CDR3 DNA: TGTGCCAGCTCACCGGGGGGTCGGACAAAGGGC. Protein: CASSPGGRTKG. The entire CDR3 is CASSPGGRTKGYTF.

This clone has at least ten counts. The CDR3 goes on 3 residues after the read ends, and that part is filled in from the germline J gene. The chain recombines TRBV7-3 with TRBJ2-5, with a possible D match to TRBD2 (7 bases). The germline V gene has CDR1 SGHTA and CDR2 FQGTGA. The CDR3 length is 13 residues. Trimming removed 5 bases at V and 4 bases at J, with 11 bases between. The CDR3 DNA, read in part, is TGTGCCAGCAGCCTGGGAGGGGGAGAGACC. Amino acids: CASSLGGGET. The CDR3 reads in full as CASSLGGGETQYF.

This clone has a count of ten or more. The read halts 3 residues ahead of the CDR3 end, with the missing end drawn from the germline J gene. The V gene is TRBV7-6, the J gene TRBJ1-3, with TRBD1 as a possible D gene (6 bases). Trimming left V 2 bases short and J 2 bases short, with 16 bases between. CDR3 size: 17 residues. In germline, CDR1 is SGHVS, CDR2 FNYEAQ. CDR3 DNA (partial): TGTGCCAGCAGCTTATCCCCCCAACAGGGCCCTGGAAACACC. Amino acids: CASSLSPQQGPGNT. The entire CDR3 protein is CASSLSPQQGPGNTIYF.

This clone was recorded at least ten times. The missing CDR3 end, 3 residues past where the read stops, is filled in from the germline J gene. This rearrangement joins TRBV7-2 to TRBJ1-3; D is ambiguous. With 6 bases removed from V and 4 bases from J, the gap between germline ends came to 7 bases. This CDR3 region has 12 residues. CDR1 is SGHTA, CDR2 FQGNSA, per germline. The CDR3 spells CASRQTGNTIYF. The covered CDR3 bases are TGTGCCAGCAGACAAACGGGAAACACC.

This clone was counted many times. The CDR3 is cut off 3 residues early in the read; its end comes from the germline J gene. The chain joins TRBV7-6 to TRBJ1-4, with D perhaps matching TRBD1 (6 bases). This CDR3 region has 14 residues. V lost 4 bases, J lost 4 bases, and 10 bases lay in between. Germline V gene sequence: CDR1 SGHVS, CDR2 FNYEAQ. The CDR3 loop reads CASSSTGFNEKLFF. The CDR3 DNA, read in part, is TGTGCCAGCAGCTCGACAGGTTTTAATGAAAAA.

In its sample, this clone was seen many times. The read gets to within 3 residues of the CDR3 end, and the germline J gene fills in the rest. The chain is built from TRBV5-1 and TRBJ1-4; no clear D gene. The V gene lost 2 bases and the J gene lost 5 bases, with 10 bases spanning the gap. The CDR3 length is 14 residues. The germline gives CDR1 SGHRS, CDR2 YFSETQ. The CDR3 region is CASSFSGRNEKLFF. The sequenced CDR3 bases are TGCGCCAGCAGCTTTTCGGGGAGGAATGAAAAA.

This clone was recorded many times. Coverage ceases 3 residues before the CDR3 finishes, and the germline J gene fills in the end. V and J are TRBV18 and TRBJ2-5; no firm D call. Trimming cost V 8 bases and J 3 bases, with 7 bases left between them. This CDR3 region has 11 residues. Germline V gene data show CDR1 as KGHSH and CDR2 as LQKENI. The CDR3 loop is CASTSKETQYF. CDR3 DNA, as far as it was read: TGTGCCAGCACATCGAAAGAGACC.

This clone has ten or more counts. The CDR3 end lies 3 residues beyond the end of the read and is filled in from the germline J gene. This chain uses TRBV3-1 (or the pseudogene TRBV3-2) with TRBJ2-3; 10 nucleotides match TRBD2. CDR1 LGHDT and CDR2 YNNKEL come from the germline V gene (reference sequence). The CDR3 is 17 amino acids. J gave up 2 bases and V 9 bases, and 14 bases lay outside the gene matches. CDR3 DNA (partial): TGTGCCAGAGGACTAGCGGACCCTCGGAGGCACACAGATACG. As protein: CARGLADPRRHTDT. The whole CDR3 region reads CARGLADPRRHTDTQYF.

Many counts were recorded for this clone. The DNA ends 3 residues before the CDR3 does, and the rest of the CDR3 is filled in from the germline J gene. The genes are TRBV20-1 and TRBJ2-5, with TRBD2 matching 7 bases. V shed 6 bases, J shed 3 bases, and the junction held 4 bases outside the gene matches. The CDR3 has 12 residues. Looked up from germline, CDR1 is DFQATT and CDR2 is SNEGSKA (reference sequence). The CDR3 here is CSACLAEETQYF. The CDR3 DNA, read in part, is TGCAGTGCGTGCCTAGCGGAAGAGACC.

This clone occurred many times. The read stops 3 residues short of the end of the CDR3; the missing end is completed from the germline J gene. The V and J genes are TRBV19 and TRBJ2-2, with a tentative D call TRBD2 (5 bases). Trimming removed 3 bases from V and 0 bases from J, with 11 bases in between. The CDR3 spans 16 residues. The germline CDR1 and CDR2 sequences are LNHDA and SQIVND (reference sequence). CDR3 bases read: TGTGCCAGTAGTATTTTTAGCGCGTCGAACACCGGGGAG. It translates to CASSIFSASNTGE. The entire CDR3 protein is CASSIFSASNTGELFF.

This clone was counted many times. The CDR3 end falls 3 residues outside the read, so it is completed with the germline J gene. V is TRBV18 and J is TRBJ2-3, with 11 nucleotides matching TRBD2. This CDR3 comprises 18 residues. The junction had 6 bases not matched to a gene; V was cut back by 1 base and J by 0 bases. Germline CDR1 KGHSH, CDR2 LQKENI. The CDR3 loop reads CASSPLAGGPPSTDTQYF. The sequenced part of the CDR3 DNA is TGTGCCAGCTCACCACTAGCGGGAGGGCCCCCCAGCACAGATACG.